This TCR beta chain was recorded in a study of blood T cell repertoires in COVID-19. Per the original data handling: From reference gene primer amplification, estimates of nucleated cell counts were derived. Only in-frame clones appear in the TCRdb table, and some are missing; sequencing was by immunoSEQ multiplex PCR. V and J calls plus clone size are reproduced from that table; the DNA served to infer D and trimming. This table holds some 70,000 clones, more than 70% found once. The CDR3 is made up of 14 amino acids. Per the germline V gene, CDR1 is MRHNA and CDR2 is SNTAGT. V lost 6 bases, J lost 5 bases, and 8 bases stayed unmatched.

The specimen was peripheral blood. The TCR comes from a man aged 50-59 years with COVID-19, enrolled during active disease. The chain joins TRBV6-4 to TRBJ1-1; TRBD1 aligns across 8 bases. The CDR3 nucleotides are TGTGCCAGCAGGATAGGACAGGGCGAAACTGAAGCTTTCTTT. It codes for CASRIGQGETEAFF.